These T cell receptor beta chains were read from a single sample in a study of blood T cell repertoires in COVID-19. Here immunoSEQ multiplex PCR was the method, and the copy in TCRdb shows in-frame clones only, minus some. This table has tens of thousands of clones, 89% appearing once. Sequencing was carried out using peripheral blood. Source of these receptors: a man in his 60s with acute or convalescent COVID-19. Both conserved end residues are part of each CDR3. A D gene is named only where the DNA matches it firmly. Where a row states a size, it is once, few, many or the class of an expanded clone; other rows omit it.

D gene: -
J gene: TRBJ2-1
clone size: -
V gene: TRBV11-2
CDR3 length: 18
CDR3 protein: CASSLVGMEIILSNEQFF
CDR3 DNA: TGTGCCAGCAGCTTAGTTGGAATGGAGATCATCCTCTCCAATGAGCAGTTCTTC

D gene: -
J gene: TRBJ1-2
clone size: -
V gene: TRBV5-6
CDR3 length: 14
CDR3 protein: CASSLQGIVYGYTF
CDR3 DNA: TGTGCCAGCAGCTTACAGGGAATTGTCTATGGCTACACCTTC

D gene: -
J gene: TRBJ1-4
clone size: -
V gene: TRBV2
CDR3 length: 11
CDR3 protein: CASVGREKLFF
CDR3 DNA: TGTGCCAGCGTAGGCAGGGAAAAACTGTTTTTT

D gene: -
J gene: TRBJ1-2
clone size: -
V gene: TRBV11-2
CDR3 length: 15
CDR3 protein: CASSLISRRGYGYTF
CDR3 DNA: TGTGCCAGCAGCTTAATATCCAGAAGAGGCTATGGCTACACCTTC

D gene: -
J gene: TRBJ1-2
clone size: few
V gene: TRBV5-1
CDR3 length: 13
CDR3 protein: CASSPGPGQGYTF
CDR3 DNA: TGCGCCAGCAGCCCTGGGCCAGGTCAAGGCTACACCTTC

D gene: -
J gene: TRBJ1-3
clone size: -
V gene: TRBV5-1
CDR3 length: 16
CDR3 protein: CASSLGVLSSGNTIYF
CDR3 DNA: TGCGCCAGCAGCTTAGGGGTTTTGAGCTCTGGAAACACCATATATTTT

D gene: TRBD1
J gene: TRBJ2-7
clone size: -
V gene: TRBV5-3
CDR3 length: 17
CDR3 protein: CARSLWGPGTGNYEQYF
CDR3 DNA: TGTGCCAGAAGCTTGTGGGGGCCCGGGACAGGCAACTACGAGCAGTACTTC

D gene: -
J gene: TRBJ1-1
clone size: -
V gene: TRBV2
CDR3 length: 13
CDR3 protein: CASSLSPGSEAFF
CDR3 DNA: TGTGCCAGCAGTTTGTCCCCGGGGTCTGAAGCTTTCTTT

D gene: -
J gene: TRBJ1-6
clone size: once
V gene: TRBV6-2/TRBV6-3
CDR3 length: 17
CDR3 protein: CASSYSEPGVYNSPLHF
CDR3 DNA: TGTGCCAGCAGTTACTCCGAGCCAGGGGTTTATAATTCACCCCTCCACTTT

D gene: -
J gene: TRBJ1-2
clone size: -
V gene: TRBV5-1
CDR3 length: 13
CDR3 protein: CATRTEPNYGYTF
CDR3 DNA: TGCGCCACAAGGACAGAACCTAACTATGGCTACACCTTC

D gene: TRBD1
J gene: TRBJ2-2
clone size: -
V gene: TRBV7-2
CDR3 length: 15
CDR3 protein: CASSYGTANTGELFF
CDR3 DNA: TGTGCCAGCAGCTACGGGACAGCGAACACCGGGGAGCTGTTTTTT

D gene: TRBD1
J gene: TRBJ1-3
clone size: -
V gene: TRBV9
CDR3 length: 16
CDR3 protein: CASSRTLDREAGSIYF
CDR3 DNA: TGTGCCAGCTCCCGAACTCTCGACAGGGAGGCGGGCTCCATATATTTT

D gene: -
J gene: TRBJ1-1
clone size: -
V gene: TRBV14
CDR3 length: 13
CDR3 protein: CASSGQTNTEAFF
CDR3 DNA: TGTGCCAGCAGCGGACAGACGAACACTGAAGCTTTCTTT

D gene: TRBD1
J gene: TRBJ1-2
clone size: -
V gene: TRBV3-1/TRBV3-2
CDR3 length: 14
CDR3 protein: CASSPPGQGSRYTF
CDR3 DNA: TGTGCCAGCAGCCCACCGGGACAGGGGAGTCGCTACACCTTC

D gene: -
J gene: TRBJ2-7
clone size: -
V gene: TRBV7-8
CDR3 length: 12
CDR3 protein: CASSPQGDEQYF
CDR3 DNA: TGTGCCAGCAGCCCACAGGGAGACGAGCAGTACTTC

D gene: -
J gene: TRBJ2-7
clone size: -
V gene: TRBV3-1/TRBV3-2
CDR3 length: 15
CDR3 protein: CASSPQGTFTYEQYF
CDR3 DNA: TGTGCCAGCAGCCCACAGGGAACATTTACCTACGAGCAGTACTTC

D gene: -
J gene: TRBJ2-2
clone size: -
V gene: TRBV19
CDR3 length: 13
CDR3 protein: CASQTANTGELFF
CDR3 DNA: TGTGCCAGCCAGACAGCGAACACCGGGGAGCTGTTTTTT

D gene: TRBD1
J gene: TRBJ2-7
clone size: -
V gene: TRBV18
CDR3 length: 16
CDR3 protein: CASSLKTGGEGYEQYF
CDR3 DNA: TGTGCCAGCTCCCTGAAGACAGGGGGGGAAGGCTACGAGCAGTACTTC

D gene: -
J gene: TRBJ1-6
clone size: once
V gene: TRBV11-3
CDR3 length: 12
CDR3 protein: CASIIYNSPLHF
CDR3 DNA: TGTGCCAGCATCATCTATAATTCACCCCTCCACTTT

D gene: -
J gene: TRBJ2-2
clone size: once
V gene: TRBV3-1/TRBV3-2
CDR3 length: 17
CDR3 protein: CASSQSVGVVNTGELFF
CDR3 DNA: TGTGCCAGCAGCCAAAGCGTCGGGGTAGTGAACACCGGGGAGCTGTTTTTT

D gene: -
J gene: TRBJ1-5
clone size: -
V gene: TRBV24-1
CDR3 length: 15
CDR3 protein: CATSDTTGKGQPQHF
CDR3 DNA: TGTGCCACCAGTGATACTACAGGGAAGGGTCAGCCCCAGCATTTT

D gene: TRBD1
J gene: TRBJ1-2
clone size: -
V gene: TRBV10-3
CDR3 length: 15
CDR3 protein: CAIGDRAVGRYSYTF
CDR3 DNA: TGTGCCATTGGTGACAGGGCGGTAGGGAGGTATAGCTACACCTTC

D gene: -
J gene: TRBJ1-1
clone size: -
V gene: TRBV25-1
CDR3 length: 13
CDR3 protein: CASSGRGVTEAFF
CDR3 DNA: TGTGCCAGCAGTGGTCGGGGAGTCACTGAAGCTTTCTTT

D gene: TRBD1
J gene: TRBJ1-3
clone size: -
V gene: TRBV30
CDR3 length: 14
CDR3 protein: CAWSRDREGNTIYF
CDR3 DNA: TGTGCCTGGAGTAGGGACAGGGAAGGTAACACCATATATTTT

D gene: -
J gene: TRBJ1-1
clone size: once
V gene: TRBV25-1
CDR3 length: 13
CDR3 protein: CASSWAGNTEAFF
CDR3 DNA: TGTGCCAGCAGTTGGGCAGGGAACACTGAAGCTTTCTTT

D gene: -
J gene: TRBJ1-4
clone size: -
V gene: TRBV6-6
CDR3 length: 15
CDR3 protein: CASSLLGGVGEKLFF
CDR3 DNA: TGTGCCAGCAGTTTACTCGGAGGGGTAGGGGAAAAACTGTTTTTT

D gene: -
J gene: TRBJ1-6
clone size: once
V gene: TRBV18
CDR3 length: 13
CDR3 protein: CASSPNIDSPLHF
CDR3 DNA: TGTGCCAGCTCACCAAATATTGATTCACCCCTCCACTTT

D gene: -
J gene: TRBJ2-1
clone size: -
V gene: TRBV5-6
CDR3 length: 14
CDR3 protein: CASSLAGGPNEQFF
CDR3 DNA: TGTGCCAGCAGCTTGGCCGGAGGTCCTAATGAGCAGTTCTTC

D gene: -
J gene: TRBJ1-1
clone size: -
V gene: TRBV6-5
CDR3 length: 11
CDR3 protein: CASIRSTEAFF
CDR3 DNA: TGTGCCAGCATACGGTCCACTGAAGCTTTCTTT